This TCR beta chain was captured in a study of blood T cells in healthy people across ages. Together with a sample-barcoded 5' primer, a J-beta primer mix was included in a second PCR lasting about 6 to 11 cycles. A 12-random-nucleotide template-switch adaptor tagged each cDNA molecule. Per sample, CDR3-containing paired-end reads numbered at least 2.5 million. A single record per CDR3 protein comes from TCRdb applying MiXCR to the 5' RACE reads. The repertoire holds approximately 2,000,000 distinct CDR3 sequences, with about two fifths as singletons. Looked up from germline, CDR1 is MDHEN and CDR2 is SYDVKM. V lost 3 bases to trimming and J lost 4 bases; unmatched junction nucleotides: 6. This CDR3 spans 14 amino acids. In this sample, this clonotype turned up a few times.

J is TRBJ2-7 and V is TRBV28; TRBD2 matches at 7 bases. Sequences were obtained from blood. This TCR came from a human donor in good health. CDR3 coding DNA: TGTGCCAGCAGTTTCGGGGACGGGGGGTACGAGCAGTACTTC. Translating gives CASSFGDGGYEQYF.